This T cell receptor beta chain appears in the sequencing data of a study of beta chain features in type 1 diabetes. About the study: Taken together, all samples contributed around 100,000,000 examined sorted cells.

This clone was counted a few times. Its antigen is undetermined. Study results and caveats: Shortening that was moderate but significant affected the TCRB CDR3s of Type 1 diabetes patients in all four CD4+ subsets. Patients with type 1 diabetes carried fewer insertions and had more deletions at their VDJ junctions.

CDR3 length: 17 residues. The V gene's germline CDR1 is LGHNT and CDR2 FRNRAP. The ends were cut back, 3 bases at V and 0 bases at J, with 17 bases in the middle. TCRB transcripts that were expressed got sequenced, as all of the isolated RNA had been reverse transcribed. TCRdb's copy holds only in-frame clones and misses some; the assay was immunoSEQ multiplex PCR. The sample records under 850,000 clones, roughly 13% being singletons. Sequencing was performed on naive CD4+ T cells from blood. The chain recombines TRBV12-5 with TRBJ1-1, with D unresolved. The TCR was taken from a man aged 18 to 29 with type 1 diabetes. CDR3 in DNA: TGTGCTAGTGGTTTCGGAGAAAAGGGAGTTGTGAACACTGAAGCTTTCTTT. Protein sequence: CASGFGEKGVVNTEAFF.